The clone carrying this TCR beta chain is large within its sample. Its antigen is as yet unknown. V lost 7 bases to trimming and J lost 1 base; unmatched junction nucleotides: 6. The length of the CDR3 is 16 residues. This record belongs to a study of spatial heterogeneity in lung cancer. TCRdb re-called the 5' RACE reads through MiXCR, storing one row per CDR3 protein. The sample lists 500 to 650 distinct CDR3 sequences, around a quarter occurring once. The time point denotes: sample taken at primary tumor resection. The study, taken as a whole, reports: How many expanded intratumoral alpha and beta TCRs were present tracked the tumor mutation count, which was a count of nonsynonymous mutations.

The chain employs TRBV12-3 or TRBV12-4 and TRBJ2-1; 11 nucleotides match TRBD2. The origin of this receptor is a male donor with early-stage non-small cell lung cancer. The source material was lung tumor tissue, sampled at surgery. The CDR3 nucleotides read TGTGCCAGCAAAAACTTAGCGGGGGGGTCCTACAATGAGCAGTTCTTC. Protein product: CASKNLAGGSYNEQFF.